This TCR beta chain was retrieved from a study of blood T cell repertoires in COVID-19. Seattle participants joined during active infection and were tracked over time. The germline V and J ends were trimmed by 4 bases and 8 bases, with 11 bases remaining between them. Germline V lookup: CDR1 MNHEY, CDR2 SMNVEV (reference sequence). The CDR3 runs to 13 residues. Original processing methods: Scientists estimated how many nucleated cells there were by amplifying reference gene primers. The assay was immunoSEQ multiplex PCR, and TCRdb's table has in-frame clones only and misses some. The D gene and trimming were derived from the DNA, and the V and J assignments and clone size from that table. The table has over 100,000 clones, roughly 86% seen once.

The clonotype comes from a woman in her seventies with COVID-19, enrolled during active disease. Input material: peripheral blood. The chain employs TRBV27 and TRBJ1-4; D not resolved. The CDR3 region has the DNA TGTGCCAGCAGTTCCTGGGCTGGGGAAAAACTGTTTTTT. Protein product: CASSSWAGEKLFF.